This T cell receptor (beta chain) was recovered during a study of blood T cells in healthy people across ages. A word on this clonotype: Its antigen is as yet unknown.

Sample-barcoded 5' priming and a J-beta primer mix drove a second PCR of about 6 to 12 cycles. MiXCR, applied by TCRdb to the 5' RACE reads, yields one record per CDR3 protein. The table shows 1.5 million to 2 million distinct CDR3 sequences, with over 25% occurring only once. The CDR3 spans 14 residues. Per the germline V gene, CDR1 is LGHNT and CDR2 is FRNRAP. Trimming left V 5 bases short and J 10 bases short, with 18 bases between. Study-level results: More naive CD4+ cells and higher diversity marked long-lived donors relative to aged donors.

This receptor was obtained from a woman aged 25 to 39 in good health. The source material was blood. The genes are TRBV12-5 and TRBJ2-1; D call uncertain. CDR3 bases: TGTGCTAGTGGTCCCCAGTCCTTGACGGACGAGCAGTTCTTC. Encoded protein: CASGPQSLTDEQFF.